One and the same sample provided the 3 T cell receptor beta chains below, sequenced in a study of blood T cell repertoires in COVID-19. The data were produced by immunoSEQ multiplex PCR, yet TCRdb's version contains in-frame clones alone and is incomplete. The sample includes about 200,000 clones, more than 75% of them seen just once. Sequencing used peripheral blood. The receptors were gathered from a man aged 60 to 69 with acute or convalescent COVID-19.

This chain uses TRBV7-3 with TRBJ1-6, with TRBD1 matching over 11 bases. CDR3 size: 16 residues. Germline CDR1 is SGHTA and CDR2 is FQGTGA. The V segment lost 5 bases and the J segment 7 bases; nucleotides outside the gene matches: 7. This chain's CDR3 is CASSLQGQGGNSPLHF. CDR3 nucleotide sequence: TGTGCCAGCAGCCTCCAGGGACAGGGGGGGAATTCACCCCTCCACTTT.

The gene calls are TRBV7-9 and TRBJ2-7; TRBD1 aligns across 11 bases. The CDR3 extends over 16 amino acids. V gave up 5 bases and J gave up 6 bases; unmatched junction bases: 12. Germline V gene sequence: CDR1 SEHNR, CDR2 FQNEAQ (reference sequence). The CDR3 sequence is CASSRAGTGGHREQYF. CDR3 DNA sequence: TGTGCCAGCAGCCGCGCCGGGACAGGGGGTCACCGCGAGCAGTACTTC. The whole variable domain, filled in from reference TRBV7-9 and TRBJ2-7, reads DTGVSQNPRHKITKRGQNVTFRCDPISEHNRLYWYRQTLGQGPEFLTYFQNEAQLEKSRLLSDRFSAERPKGSFSTLEIQRTEQGDSAMYLCASSRAGTGGHREQYFGPGTRLTVT.

The chain joins TRBV18 to TRBJ2-7; 8 bases fit TRBD1. V gave up 5 bases and J gave up 6 bases; unmatched junction bases: 12. This CDR3 spans 15 amino acids. Germline assignment: CDR1 KGHSH and CDR2 LQKENI. The CDR3 sequence is CASSITGTGGREQYF. The CDR3 DNA follows: TGTGCCAGCTCAATCACCGGGACAGGAGGTCGCGAGCAGTACTTC.